This TCR beta chain was retrieved from a study of regulatory T cells in long-lasting Graves disease. Specified time point: newly diagnosed GD, antithyroid drugs for less than 3 months. After RNA was extracted from PBMCs, the TCR library was made from it. The sample holds many counts of this clonotype. What it recognizes is unknown. General observations from the study: Persistent disease preferred TRBV28, TRBJ1-2 and TRBJ2-5.

HTBI primers from iRepertoire and Arm-PCR of CDR3 regions yielded the TCR beta libraries. From the multiplex PCR reads, TCRdb called clonotypes with MiXCR, one entry per CDR3 protein. The data hold about 540,000 distinct CDR3 sequences, with about 14% observed a single time. Trimming took 8 bases from V and 1 from J; bases not matched to a gene: 7. Germline V gene data show CDR1 as SNHLY and CDR2 as FYNNEI. This CDR3 is built from 14 residues. The same specimen was also included in a second study, on T cells in Graves' hyperthyroidism and ophthalmopathy. That source adds: Clinical symptoms, serum thyroxine, TRAb, thyroid ultrasound and orbital computed tomography informed diagnoses. First-round RT-PCR targeting the TCR CDR3 was performed with the HTBI primer set. Ophthalmopathy was predicted by the model a median of 6.5 months ahead of onset.

The TCR originated in a man younger than 45 with Graves disease. The starting material was peripheral blood mononuclear cells (PBMCs), obtained at new diagnosis, from a patient treated with antithyroid drugs. The chain has TRBV2 and TRBJ2-5; TRBD2 aligns across 7 bases. The CDR3 bases are TGTGCCAGCTCCACCTGGACTAGCCAAGAGACCCAGTACTTC. Its translation is CASSTWTSQETQYF.